Below are 29 T cell receptor beta chains sequenced from a single sample in a study of blood T cell repertoires in COVID-19. The data were produced by immunoSEQ multiplex PCR, yet TCRdb's version contains in-frame clones alone and is incomplete. The sample contains about 270,000 clones, 86% of which appear only once. The sequencing input was peripheral blood. These receptors were obtained from a man aged 40-49 years with active or convalescent COVID-19.

The chain carries TRBV6-5 and TRBJ1-3; weak D call: TRBD1 (5 bases). V was clipped by 6 bases and J by 0 bases, with 12 bases between them. The CDR3 has 15 amino acids. Looked up from germline, CDR1 is MNHEY and CDR2 is SVGAGI. The CDR3 nucleotides are TGTGCCAGCAGCCTGGACATGCCCTCTGGAAACACCATATATTTT. Translated, it gives CASSLDMPSGNTIYF.

The J gene is TRBJ2-1, the V gene TRBV3-1 (or the pseudogene TRBV3-2), with 10 bases matching TRBD1. Trimming took 7 bases from V and 12 from J; bases not matched to a gene: 9. The CDR3 runs to 13 residues. Germline V gives CDR1 LGHDT, CDR2 YNNKEL (reference sequence). CDR3 DNA: TGTGCCAGCACCCTCGGGACAGGGGTCGGGCAGTTCTTC. It codes for CASTLGTGVGQFF.

V is TRBV11-3 and J is TRBJ2-1; no reliable D call. V was cut by 3 bases and J by 0 bases, with 9 bases left in between. Germline lookup yields CDR1 SGHNT and CDR2 YENEEA. The CDR3 runs 15 residues. For the CDR3, the DNA is TGTGCCAGCAGCTTTGGCAGGTCCTCCTACAATGAGCAGTTCTTC. This gives the protein CASSFGRSSYNEQFF.

The J gene is TRBJ2-3, the V gene TRBV9, with D perhaps TRBD1 (6 bases). V was clipped by 3 bases and J by 0 bases, with 20 bases between them. The CDR3 spans 18 residues. Looked up from germline, CDR1 is SGDLS and CDR2 is YYNGEE. The CDR3 loop is CASSAAIRSDSSTDTQYF. The CDR3 coding sequence is TGTGCCAGCAGCGCAGCTATACGGTCGGACAGTAGCACAGATACGCAGTATTTT.

This chain joins TRBV9 and TRBJ2-1; D is possibly TRBD1 (5 bases). V lost 3 bases to trimming and J lost 5 bases, with 12 bases between them. The germline V gene has CDR1 SGDLS and CDR2 YYNGEE. The CDR3 covers 14 residues. CDR3 protein: CASSGGLGHNEQFF. CDR3 nucleotides: TGTGCCAGCAGCGGGGGTTTGGGGCACAATGAGCAGTTCTTC. Combining the CDR3 with reference TRBV9 and TRBJ2-1 gives the whole variable domain DSGVTQTPKHLITATGQRVTLRCSPRSGDLSVYWYQQSLDQGLQFLIQYYNGEERAKGNILERFSAQQFPDLHSELNLSSLELGDSALYFCASSGGLGHNEQFFGPGTRLTVL.

V and J are TRBV9 and TRBJ2-2; D is ambiguous. Germline lookup yields CDR1 SGDLS and CDR2 YYNGEE. The CDR3 runs 13 residues. The germline V and J ends were trimmed by 0 bases and 4 bases, with 4 bases remaining between them. CDR3 DNA: TGTGCCAGCAGCGTAGGAGGCACCGGGGAGCTGTTTTTT. It encodes CASSVGGTGELFF.

This chain uses TRBV6-1 with TRBJ2-2, with 10 bases fitting TRBD2. The J segment lost 2 bases and the V segment lost 3 bases, leaving 3 bases of the junction unmatched. Germline assignment: CDR1 MNHNS and CDR2 SASEGT. CDR3 length equals 16 residues. The CDR3 loop is CASSDLAGVNTGELFF. CDR3 DNA sequence: TGTGCCAGCAGTGACCTAGCGGGGGTCAACACCGGGGAGCTGTTTTTT.

The chain uses TRBV14 and TRBJ2-7; TRBD2 matches at 7 bases. The germline V gene encodes CDR1 SGHDN and CDR2 FVKESK. The CDR3 runs 15 residues. The V segment lost 4 bases and the J segment 0 bases; nucleotides outside the gene matches: 6. The CDR3 DNA reads as TGTGCCAGCAGCCCCCTAGGGGAGGGCTCCTACGAGCAGTACTTC. Protein sequence: CASSPLGEGSYEQYF.

The CDR3 DNA is TGTGCCAGCAGTTACGGTCCAGGGAAATTCTTC. Amino acid sequence: CASSYGPGKFF. This chain connects TRBV6-5 to TRBJ2-1, with D perhaps TRBD1 (5 bases). Trimming stripped 2 bases from V and 16 bases from J, with 12 bases between. Germline V gene sequence: CDR1 MNHEY, CDR2 SVGAGI. The CDR3 extends over 11 amino acids.

This rearrangement joins TRBV9 to TRBJ1-1, with 9 bases aligning to TRBD1. This CDR3 comprises 15 residues. The V and J ends lost 3 bases and 4 bases, in that order; junction bases with no gene match: 7. Germline V gene lookup returns CDR1 SGDLS and CDR2 YYNGEE. CDR3 bases: TGTGCCAGCAGCGGTTCACAGGGGGCGGGCACTGAAGCTTTCTTT. It codes for CASSGSQGAGTEAFF.

Note on this clone: At one of its ends the junction is not consistent with the germline gene, which may arise from a read error. The chain has TRBV11-3 and TRBJ1-5; tentatively, D is TRBD1 (5 bases). The CDR3 extends over 12 amino acids. CDR1 is SGHNT and CDR2 is YENEEA in the germline V gene. This CDR3 is CASSVEPGLQHF. CDR3 bases: TGTGCCAGCAGCGTAGAACCGGGACTACAGCATTTT. The whole variable domain, remainder taken from reference TRBV11-3 and TRBJ1-5, is EAGVVQSPRYKIIEKKQPVAFWCNPISGHNTLYWYLQNLGQGPELLIRYENEEAVDDSQLPKDRFSAERLKGVDSTLKIQPAELGDSAVYLCASSVEPGLQHFGDGTRLSIL.

This chain connects TRBV12-3 or TRBV12-4 to TRBJ2-5, with D maybe TRBD2 (5 bases). V lost 5 bases and J 4 bases, leaving 8 bases between the germline ends. The CDR3 runs 12 residues. CDR3 sequence: CASSALGETQYF. CDR3 DNA sequence: TGTGCCAGCAGTGCACTAGGAGAGACCCAGTACTTC.

The V call is TRBV29-1, the J call TRBJ2-7; no clear D. Germline V gene sequence: CDR1 SQVTM, CDR2 ANQGSEA. The CDR3 spans 13 residues. The V end lost 3 bases, the J end lost 2 bases, and 11 bases lay between the germline ends. The DNA of the CDR3 is TGCAGCGTTGAGCTACGACACCCCTACGAGCAGTACTTC. As protein: CSVELRHPYEQYF.

This chain joins TRBV25-1 and TRBJ1-1, with 7 positions matching TRBD1. The V gene end was trimmed by 2 bases and the J gene end by 6 bases; junction bases not matched to a gene: 9. The germline V gene has CDR1 MGHDK and CDR2 SYGVNS. The CDR3 sequence is 15 residues long. CDR3 nucleotide sequence: TGTGCCAGCAGTGAAGAGACAGGGAGAAGGTCTGAAGCTTTCTTT. It codes for CASSEETGRRSEAFF. Using reference TRBV25-1 and TRBJ1-1 for the parts outside the CDR3, the full variable domain is EADIYQTPRYLVIGTGKKITLECSQTMGHDKMYWYQQDPGMELHLIHYSYGVNSTEKGDLSSESTVSRIRTEHFPLTLESARPSHTSQYLCASSEETGRRSEAFFGQGTRLTVV.

The chain links TRBV5-4 to TRBJ1-1, with D uncertain. CDR3 length: 15 amino acids. V shed 3 bases and J shed 2 bases, with 14 bases lying between them. From germline, CDR1 is SGHNT and CDR2 YYREEE (reference sequence). The CDR3 nucleotides are TGTGCCAGCAGCTCGTACGCCGGGATTAACACTGAAGCTTTCTTT. Its protein product is CASSSYAGINTEAFF.

The chain couples TRBV9 to TRBJ1-2, with 8 bases aligning to TRBD1. Losses at the gene ends were 3 bases for V and 0 bases for J; bases not matched to a gene: 4. CDR3 length: 15 residues. Looked up from germline, CDR1 is SGDLS and CDR2 is YYNGEE. The CDR3 reads CASSALTGANYGYTF. Written as DNA, the CDR3 is TGTGCCAGCAGCGCCCTGACAGGGGCTAACTATGGCTACACCTTC.

The chain links TRBV7-3 to TRBJ2-7, with D uncertain. V was clipped by 4 bases and J by 4 bases, with 11 bases between them. Per germline, CDR1 SGHTA and CDR2 FQGTGA. The CDR3 totals 13 residues. The DNA for the CDR3 is TGTGCCAGCAGCTCCTCTCCCGGTTACGAGCAGTACTTC. Amino acid sequence: CASSSSPGYEQYF.

This chain uses TRBV29-1 with TRBJ1-3, with D hard to call. Trimming removed 4 bases at V and 0 bases at J, with 7 bases between. There are 13 residues in the CDR3. Germline CDR1 SQVTM, CDR2 ANQGSEA. The CDR3 DNA is TGCAGCGTTGCTGCGAACTCTGGAAACACCATATATTTT. Translation: CSVAANSGNTIYF.

The chain employs TRBV27 and TRBJ2-1, with D possibly matching TRBD1 (5 bases). The CDR3 is 14 residues long. V was pared by 1 base and J by 4 bases, with 8 bases between. CDR1 MNHEY and CDR2 SMNVEV come from the germline V gene (reference sequence). The CDR3 loop is CASSLFQGYNEQFF. The CDR3 region has the DNA TGTGCCAGCAGTTTATTTCAGGGTTACAATGAGCAGTTCTTC.

The J gene is TRBJ1-2, the V gene TRBV28; tentative D call: TRBD1 (6 bases). The V gene lost 3 bases and the J gene lost 4 bases, with 12 bases spanning the gap. This CDR3 comprises 14 residues. Germline V lookup: CDR1 MDHEN, CDR2 SYDVKM. The CDR3 coding sequence is TGTGCCAGCAGTTTTTGGACAGAGCCCTATGGCTACACCTTC. This gives the protein CASSFWTEPYGYTF.

The V and J genes are TRBV18 and TRBJ1-2; TRBD1 aligns across 7 bases. The V and J ends lost 6 bases and 6 bases, in that order; junction bases with no gene match: 10. CDR1 is KGHSH and CDR2 is LQKENI in the germline V gene. The CDR3 runs to 14 residues. CDR3 region: CASSLQGSKDGYTF. CDR3 nucleotides: TGTGCCAGCTCTCTACAGGGGAGTAAGGATGGCTACACCTTC.

In its sample, this clone was seen once. The chain joins TRBV11-3 to TRBJ1-1, with D possibly matching TRBD1 (5 bases). V dropped 7 bases and J dropped 4 bases, with 10 bases sitting between them. The CDR3 is made up of 12 amino acids. Germline assignment: CDR1 SGHNT and CDR2 YENEEA. CDR3 DNA: TGTGCCAGCAACTCCGGGGGCACTGAAGCTTTCTTT. Translation gives CASNSGGTEAFF.

The chain carries TRBV6-1 and TRBJ1-1; 9 bases map to TRBD1. Per the germline V gene, CDR1 is MNHNS and CDR2 is SASEGT. Germline trimming cut 3 bases from V and 4 bases from J; bases unmatched to any gene: 6. The CDR3 is 15 residues long. CDR3 sequence reads: CASSELQGASTEAFF. CDR3 nucleotides: TGTGCCAGCAGTGAGCTACAGGGGGCGAGCACTGAAGCTTTCTTT.

The V and J genes are TRBV7-2 and TRBJ2-2; tentative D call: TRBD1 (6 bases). Trimming removed 1 base from V and 3 bases from J, with 15 bases in between. This CDR3 comprises 17 residues. Germline CDR1 is SGHTA and CDR2 is FQGNSA. Written as DNA, the CDR3 is TGTGCCAGCAGCTTAGTAGGTAGCAGGGGTTACACCGGGGAGCTGTTTTTT. It translates to CASSLVGSRGYTGELFF.

J is TRBJ1-2 and V is TRBV7-9; D not certain. Per germline, CDR1 SEHNR and CDR2 FQNEAQ (reference sequence). CDR3 length equals 14 residues. Trimming pared 7 bases from V and 0 bases from J, leaving 12 bases between. The CDR3 protein is CASNLEAPNYGYTF. CDR3 bases: TGTGCCAGCAACCTTGAGGCTCCTAACTATGGCTACACCTTC.

The chain joins TRBV4-1 to TRBJ1-1, with D hard to call. CDR1 and CDR2 (germline): MGHRA, YSYEKL. V was shortened by 1 base and J by 2 bases, with 5 bases between the two germline ends. CDR3 length: 13 amino acids. Here the CDR3 reads CASSQAFNTEAFF. The CDR3 region has the DNA TGCGCCAGCAGCCAAGCCTTCAACACTGAAGCTTTCTTT.

The chain recombines TRBV2 with TRBJ1-2, with 8 bases matching TRBD1. The CDR3 covers 12 residues. CDR1 is SNHLY, CDR2 FYNNEI, per germline. The trim removed 6 bases at V and 8 bases at J, leaving 5 bases unmatched. CDR3 in DNA: TGTGCCAGCAGCGCGCGGACAGGGGGCTACACCTTC. Protein: CASSARTGGYTF.

The genes are TRBV19 and TRBJ1-2; 8 bases align to TRBD1. This CDR3 is built from 16 residues. With 6 bases clipped from V and 7 bases from J, the junction kept 16 bases outside the gene matches. Germline V CDR1 and CDR2: LNHDA, SQIVND (reference sequence). CDR3 sequence reads: CASRGDSEQGVFGYTF. Written as DNA, the CDR3 is TGTGCCAGTAGGGGGGACTCAGAACAGGGGGTCTTTGGCTACACCTTC.

This CDR3 is CASSARGVRETQYF. In DNA, the CDR3 is TGTGCCAGTAGCGCGCGGGGAGTTAGGGAGACCCAGTACTTC. The gene calls are TRBV19 and TRBJ2-5, with D possibly matching TRBD2 (6 bases). V was trimmed by 6 bases and J by 5 bases, leaving 16 bases between them. Germline values: CDR1 LNHDA, CDR2 SQIVND (reference sequence). This CDR3 comprises 14 residues.